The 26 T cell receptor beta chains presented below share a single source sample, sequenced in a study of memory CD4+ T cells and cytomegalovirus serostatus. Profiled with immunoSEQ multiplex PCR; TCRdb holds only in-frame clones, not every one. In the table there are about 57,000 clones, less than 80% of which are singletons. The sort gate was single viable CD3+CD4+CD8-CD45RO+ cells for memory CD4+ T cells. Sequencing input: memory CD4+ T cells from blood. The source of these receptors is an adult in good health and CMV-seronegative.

The CDR3 sequence: CAIKSGRADNEQFF. In DNA, the CDR3 is TGTGCCATCAAAAGCGGGAGGGCCGACAATGAGCAGTTCTTC. The chain recombines TRBV10-3 with TRBJ2-1, with 10 bases lining up with TRBD2. CDR1 is ENHRY and CDR2 is SYGVKD in the germline V gene. The CDR3 is 14 residues long. The J segment lost 5 bases and the V segment lost 7 bases, leaving 5 bases of the junction unmatched.

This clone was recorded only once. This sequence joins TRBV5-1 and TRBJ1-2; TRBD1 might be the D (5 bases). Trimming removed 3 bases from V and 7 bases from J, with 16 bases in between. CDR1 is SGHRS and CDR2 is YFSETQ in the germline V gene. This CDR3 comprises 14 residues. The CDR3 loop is CASSSGLGEGGYTF. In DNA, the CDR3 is TGCGCCAGCAGCTCAGGACTGGGGGAGGGTGGCTACACCTTC.

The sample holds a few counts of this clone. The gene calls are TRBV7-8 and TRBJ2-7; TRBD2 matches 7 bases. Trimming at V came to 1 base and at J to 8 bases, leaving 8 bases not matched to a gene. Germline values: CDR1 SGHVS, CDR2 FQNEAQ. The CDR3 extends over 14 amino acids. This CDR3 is CASSLEGGSLKQYF. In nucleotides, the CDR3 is TGTGCCAGCAGCTTAGAGGGCGGGAGTCTGAAGCAGTACTTC.

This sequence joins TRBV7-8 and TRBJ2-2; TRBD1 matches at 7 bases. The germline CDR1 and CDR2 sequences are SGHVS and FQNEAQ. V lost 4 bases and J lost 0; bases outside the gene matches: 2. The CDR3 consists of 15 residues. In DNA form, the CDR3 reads TGTGCCAGCAGCTCCGGGACAGCGAACACCGGGGAGCTGTTTTTT. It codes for CASSSGTANTGELFF.

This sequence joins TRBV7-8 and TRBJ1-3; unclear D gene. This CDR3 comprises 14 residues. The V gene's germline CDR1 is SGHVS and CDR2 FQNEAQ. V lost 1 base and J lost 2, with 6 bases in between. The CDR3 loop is CASSLDVAGNTIYF. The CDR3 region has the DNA TGTGCCAGCAGCTTAGATGTTGCTGGAAACACCATATATTTT.

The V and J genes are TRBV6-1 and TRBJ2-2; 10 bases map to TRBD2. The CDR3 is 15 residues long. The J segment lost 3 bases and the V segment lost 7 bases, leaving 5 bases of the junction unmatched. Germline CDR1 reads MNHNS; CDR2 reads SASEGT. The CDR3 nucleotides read TGTGCCAGCAATTTAGCGGGAGGTCACACCGGGGAGCTGTTTTTT. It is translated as CASNLAGGHTGELFF.

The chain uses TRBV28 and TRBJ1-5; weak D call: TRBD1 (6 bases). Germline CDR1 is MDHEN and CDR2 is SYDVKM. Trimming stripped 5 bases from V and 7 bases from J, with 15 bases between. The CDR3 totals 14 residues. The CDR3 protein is CASSRNRVEQPQHF. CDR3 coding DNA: TGTGCCAGCAGTCGCAACAGGGTTGAACAGCCCCAGCATTTT.

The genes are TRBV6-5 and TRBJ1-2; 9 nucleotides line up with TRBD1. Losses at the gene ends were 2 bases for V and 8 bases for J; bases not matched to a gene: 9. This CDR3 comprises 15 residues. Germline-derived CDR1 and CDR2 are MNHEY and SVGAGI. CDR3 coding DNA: TGTGCCAGCAGTTACGAGGGGACAGGGTCAATCGGCTACACCTTC. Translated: CASSYEGTGSIGYTF.

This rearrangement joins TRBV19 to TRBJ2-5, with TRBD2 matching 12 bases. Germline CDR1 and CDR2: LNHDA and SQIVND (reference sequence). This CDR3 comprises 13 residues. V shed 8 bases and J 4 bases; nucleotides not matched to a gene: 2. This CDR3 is CASRTSGVETQYF. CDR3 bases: TGTGCCAGTCGGACTAGCGGGGTAGAGACCCAGTACTTC. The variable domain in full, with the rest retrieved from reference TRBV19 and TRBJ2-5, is DGGITQSPKYLFRKEGQNVTLSCEQNLNHDAMYWYRQDPGQGLRLIYYSQIVNDFQKGDIAEGYSVSREKKESFPLTVTSAQKNPTAFYLCASRTSGVETQYFGPGTRLLVL.

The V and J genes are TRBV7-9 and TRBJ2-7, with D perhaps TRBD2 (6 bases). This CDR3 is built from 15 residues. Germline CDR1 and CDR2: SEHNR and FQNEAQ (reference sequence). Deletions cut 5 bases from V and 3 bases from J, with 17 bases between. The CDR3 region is CASSHFPAGSYEQYF. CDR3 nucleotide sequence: TGTGCCAGCAGCCACTTTCCGGCGGGAAGCTACGAGCAGTACTTC. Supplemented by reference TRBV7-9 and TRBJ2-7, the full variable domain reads DTGVSQNPRHKITKRGQNVTFRCDPISEHNRLYWYRQTLGQGPEFLTYFQNEAQLEKSRLLSDRFSAERPKGSFSTLEIQRTEQGDSAMYLCASSHFPAGSYEQYFGPGTRLTVT.

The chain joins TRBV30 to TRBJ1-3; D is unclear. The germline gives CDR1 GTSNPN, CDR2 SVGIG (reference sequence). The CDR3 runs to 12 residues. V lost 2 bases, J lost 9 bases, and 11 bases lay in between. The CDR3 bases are TGTGCCTGGAGTCCCCAGGACTTCACCATATATTTT. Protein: CAWSPQDFTIYF.

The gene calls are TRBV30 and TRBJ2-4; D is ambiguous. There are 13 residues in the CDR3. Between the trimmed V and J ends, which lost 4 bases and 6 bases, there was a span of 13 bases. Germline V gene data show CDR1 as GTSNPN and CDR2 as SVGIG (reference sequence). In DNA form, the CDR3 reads TGTGCCTGGATTGGAAAGGGTTTAAACATTCAGTACTTC. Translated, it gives CAWIGKGLNIQYF.

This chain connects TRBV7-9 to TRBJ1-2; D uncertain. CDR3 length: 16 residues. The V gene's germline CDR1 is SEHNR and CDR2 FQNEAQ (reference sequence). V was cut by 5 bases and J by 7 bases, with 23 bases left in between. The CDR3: CASSPPSGRLLGGYTF. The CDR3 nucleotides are TGTGCCAGCAGCCCCCCTTCCGGGAGGCTTTTGGGTGGCTACACCTTC.

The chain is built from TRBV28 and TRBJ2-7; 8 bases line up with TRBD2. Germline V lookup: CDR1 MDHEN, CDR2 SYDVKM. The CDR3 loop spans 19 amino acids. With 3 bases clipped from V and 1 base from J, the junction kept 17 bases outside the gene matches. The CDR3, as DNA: TGTGCCAGCAGTTTCTCCGGGACTAGTTCCTCAGCATCATCCTACGAGCAGTACTTC. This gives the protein CASSFSGTSSSASSYEQYF.

The CDR3 DNA sequence: TGTGCCAGCAGCTCACTCACGCTAGCGGGGGGCCCCCCTTTGTGGGAGCAGTTCTTC. This codes for CASSSLTLAGGPPLWEQFF. The genes are TRBV5-6 and TRBJ2-1; 11 nucleotides match TRBD2. The germline CDR1 and CDR2 sequences are SGHDT and YYEEEE. CDR3 size: 19 residues. V shed 3 bases, J shed 10 bases, and the junction held 21 bases outside the gene matches.

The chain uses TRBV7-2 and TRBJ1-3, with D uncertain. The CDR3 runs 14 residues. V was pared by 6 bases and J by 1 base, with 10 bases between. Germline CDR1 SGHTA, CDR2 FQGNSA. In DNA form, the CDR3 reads TGTGCCAGCAGGTTTCGGAGTTCTGGAAACACCATATATTTT. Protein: CASRFRSSGNTIYF.

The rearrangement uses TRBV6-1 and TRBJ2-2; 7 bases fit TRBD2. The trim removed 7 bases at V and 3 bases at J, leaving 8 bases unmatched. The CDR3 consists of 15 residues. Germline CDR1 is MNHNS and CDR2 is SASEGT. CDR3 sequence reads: CASKSQRGDTGELFF. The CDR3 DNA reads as TGTGCCAGCAAGAGCCAGCGGGGAGACACCGGGGAGCTGTTTTTT.

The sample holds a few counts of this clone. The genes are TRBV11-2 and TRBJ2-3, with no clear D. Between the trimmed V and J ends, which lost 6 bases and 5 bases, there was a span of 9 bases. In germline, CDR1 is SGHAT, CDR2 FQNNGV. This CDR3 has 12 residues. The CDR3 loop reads CASRAIGDTQYF. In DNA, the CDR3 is TGTGCCAGCAGGGCGATAGGAGATACGCAGTATTTT.

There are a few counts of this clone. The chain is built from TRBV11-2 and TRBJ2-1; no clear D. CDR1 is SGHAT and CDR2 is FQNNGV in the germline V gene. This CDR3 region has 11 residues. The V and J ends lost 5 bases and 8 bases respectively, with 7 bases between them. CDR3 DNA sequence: TGTGCCAGCAGCCCCAGCTATGAGCAGTTCTTC. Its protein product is CASSPSYEQFF. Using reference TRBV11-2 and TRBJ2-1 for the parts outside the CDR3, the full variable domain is EAGVAQSPRYKIIEKRQSVAFWCNPISGHATLYWYQQILGQGPKLLIQFQNNGVVDDSQLPKDRFSAERLKGVDSTLKIQPAKLEDSAVYLCASSPSYEQFFGPGTRLTVL.

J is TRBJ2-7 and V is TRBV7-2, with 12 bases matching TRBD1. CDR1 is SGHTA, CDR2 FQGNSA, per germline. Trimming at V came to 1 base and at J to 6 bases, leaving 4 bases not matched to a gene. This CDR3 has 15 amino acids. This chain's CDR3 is CASSLVGQGAVEQYF. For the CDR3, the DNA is TGTGCCAGCAGCTTAGTGGGACAGGGGGCGGTCGAGCAGTACTTC.

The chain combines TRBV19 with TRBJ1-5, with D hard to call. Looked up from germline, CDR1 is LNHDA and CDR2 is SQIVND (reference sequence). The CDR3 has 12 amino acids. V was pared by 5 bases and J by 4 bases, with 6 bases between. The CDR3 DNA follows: TGTGCCAGTAGTTTACGGAATCAGCCCCAGCATTTT. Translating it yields CASSLRNQPQHF.

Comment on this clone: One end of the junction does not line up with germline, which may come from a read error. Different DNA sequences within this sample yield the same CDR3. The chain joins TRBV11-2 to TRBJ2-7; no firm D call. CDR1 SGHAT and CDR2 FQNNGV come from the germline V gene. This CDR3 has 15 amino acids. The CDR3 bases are TGCGCCAGCAGCTCCGTGATGGGGAACTCCTACGAGCAGTACTTC. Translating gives CASSSVMGNSYEQYF.

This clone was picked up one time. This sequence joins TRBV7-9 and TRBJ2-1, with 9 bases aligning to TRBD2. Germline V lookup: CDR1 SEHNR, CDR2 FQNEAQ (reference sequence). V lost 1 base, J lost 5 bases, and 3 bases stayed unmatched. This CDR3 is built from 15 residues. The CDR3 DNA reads TGTGCCAGCAGCTTAGGGACTAGCGACAACAATGAGCAGTTCTTC. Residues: CASSLGTSDNNEQFF. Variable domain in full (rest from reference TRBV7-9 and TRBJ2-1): DTGVSQNPRHKITKRGQNVTFRCDPISEHNRLYWYRQTLGQGPEFLTYFQNEAQLEKSRLLSDRFSAERPKGSFSTLEIQRTEQGDSAMYLCASSLGTSDNNEQFFGPGTRLTVL.

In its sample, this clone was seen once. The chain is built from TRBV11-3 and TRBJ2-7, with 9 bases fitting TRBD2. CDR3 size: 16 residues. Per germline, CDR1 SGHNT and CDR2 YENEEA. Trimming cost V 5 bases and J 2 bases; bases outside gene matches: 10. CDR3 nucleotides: TGTGCCAGCAGCCCCGGGGGAGCGGGGGGTCCCTACGAGCAGTACTTC. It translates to CASSPGGAGGPYEQYF.

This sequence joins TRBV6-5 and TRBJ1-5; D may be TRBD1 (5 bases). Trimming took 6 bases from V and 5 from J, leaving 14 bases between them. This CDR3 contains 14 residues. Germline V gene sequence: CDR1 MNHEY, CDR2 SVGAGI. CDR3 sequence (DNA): TGTGCCAGCAGCGGGGACTTCAAAGATCAGCCCCAGCATTTT. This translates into CASSGDFKDQPQHF.

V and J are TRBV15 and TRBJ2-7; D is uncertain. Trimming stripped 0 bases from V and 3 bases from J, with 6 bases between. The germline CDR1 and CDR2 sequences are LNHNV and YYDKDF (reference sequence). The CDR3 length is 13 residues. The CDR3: CATSRDPSYEQYF. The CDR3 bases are TGTGCCACCAGCAGAGATCCGAGCTACGAGCAGTACTTC.